This T cell receptor beta chain was documented in a study of blood T cell repertoires in COVID-19 (dated by TCRdb to 2018 to 2020). At the level of the whole study: Samples covering the acute and convalescent phases of COVID-19 were provided by collaborators in the United States, Italy and Spain. The material from the prospective study consisted of cDNA or gDNA derived from T cells, B-cell-depleted T cells, or PBMCs. Subjects who had been exposed to COVID-19, were actively infected with it, or had recovered from it provided the deeply sampled blood TCRbeta repertoires that made up the dataset. A freely available public database, intended as a resource for researchers studying the immune response to SARS-CoV-2, is where the repertoires were released. The samples were drawn from the first 160 participants of the ongoing ImmuneRACE study and from some 1,300 subjects provided by 6 global collaborators. A de-identified subject ID, COVID-19 status, age in years and sex were almost always included in the sample metadata. Where HLA class I and class II types were available, the types were taken from metadata supplied by the sample provider, not from assay-based typing. Results the study describes overall, beyond this receptor: Clinical and demographic metadata were provided uncurated, with the amount varying by source and participant.

CDR1 and CDR2, looked up from the germline V gene, are SGHTA and FQGNSA. Including cysteine and phenylalanine, the CDR3 has 13 amino acids. The sequence is cut down to CDR3 DNA, 39 bases in frame from base 1. Trimming takes 6 bases off V and 5 bases off J; junction bases not matched to a gene: 4. A second Seattle source provided samples from volunteer blood donors who had recovered from COVID-19. Whole blood was collected in K2EDTA tubes by collaborating institutions according to the institutions' own protocols. For TCRbeta analysis, collaborator samples were shipped as frozen whole blood, as isolated PBMCs, or as DNA extracted from either sample type. The immunoSEQ Assay, a bias-controlled multiplex PCR, was used to amplify TCRbeta CDR3 regions from genomic DNA. As for how the authors treated the data: The number of nucleated cells in each sample was estimated from the amplification of reference gene primers within the assay. Sequence reads were collapsed and filtered to measure the absolute abundance of every unique TCRbeta CDR3 rearrangement. For each sample, productive Simpson clonality was calculated as the square root of Simpson's diversity index over productive rearrangements. TCRdb provides this immuneACCESS table in a form limited to in-frame rearrangements. Some clones are lacking; in checked studies, under half of them reflect an unresolved V gene, and why the rest are absent is not known. The V and J calls and clone size are taken from that table; D and trimming were inferred from the DNA. The sample data list approximately 200,000 clones, and 80% to 90% of these were observed just once. Of the sample, about 6% is held by the ten largest clones.

About this clone itself: Its antigen remains unidentified. Per-nucleotide qualities are absent, and no much larger clonotype sits a single base away. The same CDR3 also results from other DNA sequences found in this sample.

The sequence links TRBV7-2 to TRBJ1-5, with TRBD1 identical over 7 junction bases. Sequenced sample: peripheral blood. The TCR originated in a man aged 60 to 69 who had recovered from COVID-19. The CDR3 loop reads CASSFDRDQPQHF. The DNA sequence reads TGTGCCAGCAGTTTCGACAGGGATCAGCCCCAGCATTTT.